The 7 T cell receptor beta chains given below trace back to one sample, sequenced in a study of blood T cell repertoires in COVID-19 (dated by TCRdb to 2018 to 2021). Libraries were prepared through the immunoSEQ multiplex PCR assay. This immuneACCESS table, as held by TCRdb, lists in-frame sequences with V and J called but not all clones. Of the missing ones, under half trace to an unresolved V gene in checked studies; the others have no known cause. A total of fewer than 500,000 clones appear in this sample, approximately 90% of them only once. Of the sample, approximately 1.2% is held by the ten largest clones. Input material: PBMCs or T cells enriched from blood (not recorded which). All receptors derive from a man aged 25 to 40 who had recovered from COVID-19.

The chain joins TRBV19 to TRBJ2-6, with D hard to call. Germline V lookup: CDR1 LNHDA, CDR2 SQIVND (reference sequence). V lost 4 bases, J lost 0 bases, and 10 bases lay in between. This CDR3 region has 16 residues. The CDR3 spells CASSKDSLSGANVLTF. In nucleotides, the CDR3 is TGTGCCAGTAGTAAAGACTCCCTCTCTGGGGCCAACGTCCTGACTTTC.

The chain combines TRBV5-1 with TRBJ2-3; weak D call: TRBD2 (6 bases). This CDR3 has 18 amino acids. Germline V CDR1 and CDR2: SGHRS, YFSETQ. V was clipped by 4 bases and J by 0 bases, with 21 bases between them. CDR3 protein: CASSPAGLTPTSTDTQYF. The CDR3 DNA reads TGCGCCAGCAGCCCTGCCGGACTAACTCCAACTAGCACAGATACGCAGTATTTT.

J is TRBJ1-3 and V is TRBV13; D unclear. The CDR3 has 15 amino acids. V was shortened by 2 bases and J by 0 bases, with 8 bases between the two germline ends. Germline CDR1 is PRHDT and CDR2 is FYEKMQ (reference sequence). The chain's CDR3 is CASSLTANSGNTIYF. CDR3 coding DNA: TGTGCCAGCAGCTTAACAGCTAACTCTGGAAACACCATATATTTT.

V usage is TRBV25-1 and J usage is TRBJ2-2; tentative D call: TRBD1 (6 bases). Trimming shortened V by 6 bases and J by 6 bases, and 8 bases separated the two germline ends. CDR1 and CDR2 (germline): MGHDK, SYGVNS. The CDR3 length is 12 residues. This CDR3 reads CASSQGPGELFF. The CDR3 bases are TGTGCCAGCAGCCAGGGGCCCGGGGAGCTGTTTTTT.

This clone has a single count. CDR3 sequence reads: CASSRDKSYQPQHF. The CDR3 DNA sequence: TGTGCCAGTAGTCGGGACAAAAGTTATCAGCCCCAGCATTTT. The V gene is TRBV19, the J gene TRBJ1-5, with D possibly matching TRBD1 (6 bases). With 5 bases removed from V and 5 bases from J, the gap between germline ends came to 13 bases. In germline, CDR1 is LNHDA, CDR2 SQIVND (reference sequence). This CDR3 is built from 14 residues.

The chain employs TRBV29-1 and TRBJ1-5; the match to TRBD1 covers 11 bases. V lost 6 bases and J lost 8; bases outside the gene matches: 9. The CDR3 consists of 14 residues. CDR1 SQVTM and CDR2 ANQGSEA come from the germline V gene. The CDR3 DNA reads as TGCAGCGTGAGCGGGGACAGGGGGTTGGAGCCCCAGCATTTT. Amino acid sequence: CSVSGDRGLEPQHF.

The CDR3 DNA follows: TGCGCCAGCAGATTTCAGGGCCTAACTAATGAAAAACTGTTTTTT. Translation: CASRFQGLTNEKLFF. V usage is TRBV5-1 and J usage is TRBJ1-4, with TRBD1 as a possible D gene (5 bases). From germline, CDR1 is SGHRS and CDR2 YFSETQ. The CDR3 consists of 15 residues. V lost 5 bases and J lost 1, with 12 bases in between.